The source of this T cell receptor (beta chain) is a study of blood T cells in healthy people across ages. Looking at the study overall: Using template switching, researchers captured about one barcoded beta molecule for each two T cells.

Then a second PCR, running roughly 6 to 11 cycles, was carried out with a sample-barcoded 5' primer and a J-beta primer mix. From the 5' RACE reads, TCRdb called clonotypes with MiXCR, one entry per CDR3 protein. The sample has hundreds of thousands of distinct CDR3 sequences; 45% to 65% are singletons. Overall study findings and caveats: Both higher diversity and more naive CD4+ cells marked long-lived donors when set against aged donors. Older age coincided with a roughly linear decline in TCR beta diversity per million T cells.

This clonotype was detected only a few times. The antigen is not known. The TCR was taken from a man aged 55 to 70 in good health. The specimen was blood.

CDR3 in amino acids: CSARDLGGSRRSYGYTF. CDR3 sequence (DNA): TGCAGTGCTAGAGATTTGGGGGGTTCAAGGAGAAGCTATGGCTACACCTTC. This chain links TRBV20-1 with TRBJ1-2, with a tentative D call TRBD1 (5 bases). V shed 0 bases and J shed 4 bases, with 21 bases lying between them. Per germline, CDR1 DFQATT and CDR2 SNEGSKA (reference sequence). The CDR3 covers 17 residues.